This is a list of T cell receptor beta chains from one sample in a study of T cell responses to AZD1222 COVID-19 vaccine. Sequenced by immunoSEQ multiplex PCR; TCRdb stores in-frame clones only, minus some. The table has roughly 150,000 clones, around 91% seen once; the top ten hold roughly 4.7%. The sequenced sample was peripheral blood, obtained on day 0 of AZD1222 vaccination. The receptors come from an adult in good health. The CDR3 runs from the conserved cysteine through the conserved F or W. The D gene is left open where the match is weak. Size tells how often a clone was seen (once, few, many) or the class of an expanded clone, and some rows leave it out.

j_gene: TRBJ2-1; v_gene: TRBV4-1; abundance: .; d_gene: TRBD1; CDR3aa: CASSQGQGAFNEQFF; CDR3nt: TGCGCCAGCAGCCAGGGACAGGGGGCGTTCAATGAGCAGTTCTTC
j_gene: TRBJ2-2; v_gene: TRBV7-3; abundance: .; d_gene: TRBD1; CDR3aa: CASSPNRGRTGELFF; CDR3nt: TGTGCCAGCAGCCCTAACAGGGGGCGGACCGGGGAGCTGTTTTTT
j_gene: TRBJ2-3; v_gene: TRBV29-1; abundance: .; d_gene: .; CDR3aa: CSVAGTPSTDTQYF; CDR3nt: TGCAGCGTTGCCGGGACACCGAGCACAGATACGCAGTATTTT
j_gene: TRBJ2-2; v_gene: TRBV2; abundance: .; d_gene: .; CDR3aa: CASSEALWELFF; CDR3nt: TGTGCCAGCAGTGAAGCGCTCTGGGAGCTGTTTTTT
j_gene: TRBJ2-2; v_gene: TRBV5-4; abundance: .; d_gene: TRBD2; CDR3aa: CASSPGTSRTGELFF; CDR3nt: TGTGCCAGCAGCCCCGGGACTAGTCGCACCGGGGAGCTGTTTTTT
j_gene: TRBJ2-3; v_gene: TRBV14; abundance: .; d_gene: .; CDR3aa: CASSQGGHKTDADHTDTQYF; CDR3nt: TGTGCCAGCAGCCAAGGAGGACATAAAACGGACGCGGACCACACAGATACGCAGTATTTT
j_gene: TRBJ2-2; v_gene: TRBV6-6; abundance: .; d_gene: .; CDR3aa: CASSSISYAGELFF; CDR3nt: TGTGCCAGCAGTTCTATTAGCTATGCCGGGGAGCTGTTTTTT
j_gene: TRBJ2-1; v_gene: TRBV3-1/TRBV3-2; abundance: .; d_gene: .; CDR3aa: CASTKGAYNEQFF; CDR3nt: TGTGCCAGCACTAAAGGGGCCTACAATGAGCAGTTCTTC
j_gene: TRBJ1-2; v_gene: TRBV3-1/TRBV3-2; abundance: .; d_gene: .; CDR3aa: CASSQEYGLDGYTF; CDR3nt: TGTGCCAGCAGCCAAGAGTATGGGCTTGATGGCTACACCTTC
j_gene: TRBJ2-1; v_gene: TRBV6-5; abundance: .; d_gene: .; CDR3aa: CASRRVAETYNEQFF; CDR3nt: TGTGCCAGCAGAAGGGTAGCGGAGACCTACAATGAGCAGTTCTTC
j_gene: TRBJ2-1; v_gene: TRBV10-3; abundance: .; d_gene: .; CDR3aa: CAISAPTSIHEQFF; CDR3nt: TGTGCCATCAGTGCCCCGACTAGTATCCATGAGCAGTTCTTC
j_gene: TRBJ2-1; v_gene: TRBV15; abundance: .; d_gene: .; CDR3aa: CATSPERGAINNEQFF; CDR3nt: TGTGCCACCAGCCCCGAACGGGGGGCTATCAACAATGAGCAGTTCTTC
j_gene: TRBJ2-1; v_gene: TRBV19; abundance: .; d_gene: TRBD2; CDR3aa: CASSMSAGEQFF; CDR3nt: TGTGCCAGTAGTATGTCAGCGGGAGAGCAGTTCTTC
j_gene: TRBJ1-5; v_gene: TRBV28; abundance: .; d_gene: .; CDR3aa: CASSRHTRPMPQHF; CDR3nt: TGTGCCAGCAGTCGTCACACCCGCCCAATGCCCCAGCATTTT
j_gene: TRBJ1-6; v_gene: TRBV7-2; abundance: .; d_gene: TRBD1; CDR3aa: CASSSPAGTGGAGNSPLHF; CDR3nt: TGTGCCAGCAGTTCCCCCGCCGGGACAGGGGGCGCGGGGAATTCACCCCTCCACTTT
j_gene: TRBJ1-2; v_gene: TRBV19; abundance: .; d_gene: .; CDR3aa: CASSSPGRAYGYTF; CDR3nt: TGTGCCAGTAGTTCCCCCGGCAGGGCCTATGGCTACACCTTC
j_gene: TRBJ2-3; v_gene: TRBV3-1/TRBV3-2; abundance: .; d_gene: .; CDR3aa: CASSQASTDTQYF; CDR3nt: TGTGCCAGCAGCCAAGCTAGCACAGATACGCAGTATTTT
j_gene: TRBJ2-1; v_gene: TRBV4-2; abundance: .; d_gene: TRBD2; CDR3aa: CASSPRIAGGKGEQFF; CDR3nt: TGTGCCAGCAGCCCCCGGATAGCGGGAGGTAAGGGTGAGCAGTTCTTC
j_gene: TRBJ1-4; v_gene: TRBV28; abundance: .; d_gene: TRBD1; CDR3aa: CASSVPGTGAEKLFF; CDR3nt: TGTGCCAGCAGCGTACCAGGGACAGGGGCTGAAAAACTGTTTTTT
j_gene: TRBJ1-1; v_gene: TRBV7-9; abundance: .; d_gene: .; CDR3aa: CASSREGSMNTEAFF; CDR3nt: TGTGCCAGCAGCCGCGAGGGGAGCATGAACACTGAAGCTTTCTTT
j_gene: TRBJ2-7; v_gene: TRBV7-2; abundance: once; d_gene: TRBD2; CDR3aa: CASSLFSGLAYEQYF; CDR3nt: TGTGCCAGCAGCCTTTTTAGCGGACTAGCCTACGAGCAGTACTTC
j_gene: TRBJ2-7; v_gene: TRBV19; abundance: .; d_gene: TRBD2; CDR3aa: CASSTRGLARSSYEQYF; CDR3nt: TGTGCCAGTAGTACGCGGGGACTAGCGAGGAGCTCCTACGAGCAGTACTTC
j_gene: TRBJ1-6; v_gene: TRBV5-4; abundance: once; d_gene: TRBD1; CDR3aa: CASSYTGVFSPLHF; CDR3nt: TGTGCCAGCAGCTATACAGGGGTGTTTTCACCCCTCCACTTT
j_gene: TRBJ1-2; v_gene: TRBV7-9; abundance: .; d_gene: TRBD1; CDR3aa: CASSFAGGSNYGYTF; CDR3nt: TGTGCCAGCAGCTTCGCAGGGGGGAGCAACTATGGCTACACCTTC
j_gene: TRBJ2-1; v_gene: TRBV7-9; abundance: .; d_gene: TRBD2; CDR3aa: CASSPWGEGQRQFF; CDR3nt: TGTGCCAGCAGCCCATGGGGGGAGGGCCAAAGACAGTTCTTC
j_gene: TRBJ2-4; v_gene: TRBV6-1; abundance: .; d_gene: .; CDR3aa: CASSESEGLAKNIQYF; CDR3nt: TGTGCCAGCAGTGAATCGGAGGGCCTAGCCAAAAACATTCAGTACTTC
j_gene: TRBJ2-7; v_gene: TRBV18; abundance: .; d_gene: .; CDR3aa: CASSPPDYEQYF; CDR3nt: TGTGCCAGCTCACCCCCGGACTACGAGCAGTACTTC
j_gene: TRBJ2-3; v_gene: TRBV19; abundance: .; d_gene: .; CDR3aa: CASKKAGLRSSTDTQYF; CDR3nt: TGTGCCAGTAAGAAGGCAGGGCTACGATCTAGCACAGATACGCAGTATTTT
j_gene: TRBJ2-3; v_gene: TRBV4-1; abundance: .; d_gene: .; CDR3aa: CASSQDTPSTDTQYF; CDR3nt: TGCGCCAGCAGCCAAGATACTCCTAGCACAGATACGCAGTATTTT
j_gene: TRBJ2-1; v_gene: TRBV7-3; abundance: .; d_gene: TRBD2; CDR3aa: CASSTVGGRLNEQFF; CDR3nt: TGTGCCAGCAGCACTGTGGGCGGGAGGCTTAATGAGCAGTTCTTC
j_gene: TRBJ2-5; v_gene: TRBV7-9; abundance: .; d_gene: .; CDR3aa: CASSLGQGVGETQYF; CDR3nt: TGTGCCAGCAGCTTAGGGCAGGGCGTTGGGGAGACCCAGTACTTC
j_gene: TRBJ2-3; v_gene: TRBV6-5; abundance: once; d_gene: TRBD2; CDR3aa: CASSSRSSGRSDTQYF; CDR3nt: TGTGCCAGCAGTTCCCGTTCTAGCGGGAGATCAGATACGCAGTATTTT
j_gene: TRBJ1-2; v_gene: TRBV20-1; abundance: few; d_gene: .; CDR3aa: CSASITGDPYGYTF; CDR3nt: TGCAGTGCTAGTATTACAGGCGACCCCTATGGCTACACCTTC
j_gene: TRBJ1-1; v_gene: TRBV2; abundance: .; d_gene: TRBD1; CDR3aa: CASRGQGANAFF; CDR3nt: TGTGCCAGCAGGGGACAGGGGGCCAATGCTTTCTTT
j_gene: TRBJ2-1; v_gene: TRBV4-1; abundance: .; d_gene: TRBD2; CDR3aa: CASSSRVSGRNEQFF; CDR3nt: TGCGCCAGCAGCTCCCGGGTTAGCGGGAGAAATGAGCAGTTCTTC